These 26 T cell receptor beta chains were sequenced from one sample in a study of T cells in Graves' hyperthyroidism and ophthalmopathy. Researchers amplified the TCR beta CDR3 regions from RNA transcripts. TCR CDR3 underwent first-round RT-PCR with the HTBI primer set. TCRdb processed the multiplex PCR reads anew with MiXCR; each CDR3 protein has one entry. Among approximately 410,000 distinct CDR3 sequences listed, roughly 15% were seen once. Sequenced material: blood. The receptors were gathered from a young man with Graves' ophthalmopathy.

This clonotype has at least ten counts. This chain links TRBV11-2 with TRBJ2-3; 7 bases align to TRBD1. The CDR3 totals 14 residues. V was pared by 5 bases and J by 8 bases, with 10 bases of the junction left unmatched. Germline CDR1 SGHAT, CDR2 FQNNGV. The CDR3 loop reads CASSQTGSGFTQYF. CDR3 DNA sequence: TGTGCCAGCAGCCAGACAGGGTCTGGATTTACGCAGTATTTT.

At least ten counts were recorded for this clonotype. V and J are TRBV20-1 and TRBJ2-3; TRBD2 aligns across 12 bases. Germline V gives CDR1 DFQATT, CDR2 SNEGSKA (reference sequence). The CDR3 loop spans 20 amino acids. V lost 3 bases and J lost 0; bases outside the gene matches: 16. CDR3 region: CSASQTSGSYSGHSTDTQYF. Written as DNA, the CDR3 is TGCAGTGCTAGCCAGACTAGCGGGAGCTATTCTGGACATAGCACAGATACGCAGTATTTT.

At least ten counts were recorded for this clonotype. This chain uses TRBV20-1 with TRBJ2-7; perhaps TRBD1 as D (6 bases). The length of the CDR3 is 14 residues. Germline values: CDR1 DFQATT, CDR2 SNEGSKA (reference sequence). V shed 3 bases and J shed 1 base, with 13 bases lying between them. The CDR3 sequence is CSARGRDTSYEQYF. As DNA, the CDR3 is TGCAGTGCTAGGGGCCGGGACACTTCCTACGAGCAGTACTTC.

This clonotype was counted at least ten times. This chain connects TRBV3-1 to TRBJ1-2; no definite D call. The V and J ends lost 2 bases and 8 bases respectively, with 12 bases between them. The length of the CDR3 is 13 residues. Germline CDR1 is LGHDT and CDR2 is YNNKEL (reference sequence). The CDR3 loop is CASSQTEGEGYTF. DNA for the CDR3: TGTGCCAGCAGCCAAACAGAAGGTGAAGGCTACACCTTC.

The chain employs TRBV24-1 and TRBJ1-5; 7 nucleotides align to TRBD1. Germline lookup yields CDR1 KGHDR and CDR2 SFDVKD. The V segment lost 2 bases and the J segment 1 base; nucleotides outside the gene matches: 4. The CDR3 sequence is 16 residues long. CDR3 DNA sequence: TGTGCCACCAGTGATTCCTCGACAGGGAGCAATCAGCCCCAGCATTTT. This codes for CATSDSSTGSNQPQHF.

This clonotype occurred many times. The gene calls are TRBV12-3 or TRBV12-4 and TRBJ2-1, with TRBD2 matching 10 bases. This CDR3 region has 17 residues. J gave up 4 bases and V 5 bases, and 11 bases lay outside the gene matches. The chain's CDR3 is CASSALIVAGGYNEQFF. For the CDR3, the DNA is TGTGCCAGCAGTGCCTTGATTGTAGCGGGGGGTTACAATGAGCAGTTCTTC.

This clonotype was detected many times. This sequence joins TRBV5-1 and TRBJ2-3; D may match TRBD1 or TRBD2 (5 bases each). Germline CDR1 and CDR2: SGHRS and YFSETQ. V shed 2 bases and J shed 6 bases, with 13 bases lying between them. The CDR3 totals 14 residues. The CDR3 bases are TGCGCCAGCAGCTTTGAGCGGCCAGGGGATACGCAGTATTTT. The encoded protein is CASSFERPGDTQYF.

This clonotype appeared many times. The chain employs TRBV2 and TRBJ2-1; no definite D call. Trimming took 6 bases from V and 4 from J, leaving 7 bases between them. The CDR3 covers 12 residues. Germline V gives CDR1 SNHLY, CDR2 FYNNEI. The CDR3 is CASRDLYNEQFF. CDR3 DNA sequence: TGTGCCAGCAGGGACCTTTACAATGAGCAGTTCTTC.

In its sample, this clonotype was seen many times. The chain links TRBV19 to TRBJ1-1; no definite D call. Germline values: CDR1 LNHDA, CDR2 SQIVND (reference sequence). The CDR3 is 16 amino acids. Trimming took off 7 bases at V and 4 bases at J, with 22 bases between the two ends. Here the CDR3 DNA reads TGTGCCAGTAAAGGGTTGGCCTCGGAGGATGGCACTGAAGCTTTCTTT. Its protein product is CASKGLASEDGTEAFF.

This clonotype showed up many times. CDR3 nucleotide sequence: TGTGCCAGCTCACCCGTTTGGACAGGGAGAAATGAGCAGTTCTTC. Its translation is CASSPVWTGRNEQFF. The V gene is TRBV18, the J gene TRBJ2-1, with 8 bases that match TRBD1. Per the germline V gene, CDR1 is KGHSH and CDR2 is LQKENI. The CDR3 is 15 amino acids. Trimming at V came to 3 bases and at J to 7 bases, leaving 8 bases not matched to a gene.

V and J are TRBV19 and TRBJ2-1; D is undetermined. Germline CDR1 is LNHDA and CDR2 is SQIVND (reference sequence). Trimming removed 2 bases from V and 9 bases from J, with 14 bases in between. CDR3 size: 14 residues. The CDR3 sequence is CASSISLMDGEQFF. The CDR3 bases are TGTGCCAGTAGTATATCTCTGATGGACGGTGAGCAGTTCTTC.

This clonotype was found many times. The rearrangement joins TRBV6-2 or TRBV6-3 to TRBJ2-1; TRBD2 matches 8 bases. Per germline, CDR1 MNHEY and CDR2 SVGEGT. The CDR3 is 14 amino acids. Trimming took 5 bases from V and 9 from J; bases not matched to a gene: 9. The CDR3 protein is CASSSGSGRFEQFF. The CDR3 DNA reads TGTGCCAGCAGTAGCGGGAGTGGACGTTTTGAGCAGTTCTTC.

This clonotype was recorded many times. The V call is TRBV20-1, the J call TRBJ2-1; D is unclear. The germline CDR1 and CDR2 sequences are DFQATT and SNEGSKA (reference sequence). V dropped 4 bases and J dropped 8 bases, with 18 bases sitting between them. CDR3 length equals 14 residues. The DNA for the CDR3 is TGCAGTGCTACGCCCGTTAACAAGGCCGATGAGCAGTTCTTC. Amino acid sequence: CSATPVNKADEQFF.

This clonotype appeared a few times. CDR3 amino acids: CASSLGTAVTDTQYF. CDR3 nucleotide sequence: TGTGCCAGCAGTTTAGGAACAGCGGTCACAGATACGCAGTATTTT. V gene TRBV27 combines with J gene TRBJ2-3; a possible D gene is TRBD2 (5 bases). The CDR3 covers 15 residues. Germline loops: CDR1 MNHEY, CDR2 SMNVEV (reference sequence). The germline V and J ends were trimmed by 2 bases and 2 bases, with 11 bases remaining between them.

This clonotype has only a few counts. This rearrangement joins TRBV4-1 to TRBJ2-3, with D possibly TRBD2 on 5 matching bases. The CDR3 spans 16 residues. The V and J ends lost 3 bases and 4 bases respectively, with 17 bases between them. CDR1 is MGHRA and CDR2 is YSYEKL in the germline V gene. The CDR3 region has the DNA TGCGCCAGCAGCCACGGGGAGTTCTCCTCTCCAGATACGCAGTATTTT. Translation: CASSHGEFSSPDTQYF.

On this clonotype: This may arise from a read error, as a much more abundant clone is one base away. The chain is built from TRBV7-8 and TRBJ1-4; D may be TRBD1 (5 bases). V was shortened by 1 base and J by 7 bases, with 16 bases between the two germline ends. CDR3 length equals 16 residues. The germline CDR1 and CDR2 sequences are SGHVS and FQNEAQ. In nucleotides, the CDR3 is TGTGCCAGCAGCTTAGGGAGCGGGGGTTATAGTGAAAAACTGTTTTTT. Its protein is CASSLGSGGYSEKLFF.

This clonotype was counted many times. The chain has TRBV27 and TRBJ2-4, with D perhaps TRBD2 (5 bases). The V gene's germline CDR1 is MNHEY and CDR2 SMNVEV (reference sequence). This CDR3 contains 14 residues. Trimming removed 3 bases from V and 9 bases from J, with 15 bases in between. CDR3 sequence: CASSFSSLRGIQYF. The CDR3 nucleotides are TGTGCCAGCAGTTTCTCCAGCCTCCGGGGCATTCAGTACTTC.

This clonotype has a count of ten or more. The chain joins TRBV6-1 to TRBJ2-1; D is perhaps TRBD1 or TRBD2 (6 bases each). This CDR3 has 17 residues. From germline, CDR1 is MNHNS and CDR2 SASEGT. Deletions cut 5 bases from V and 2 bases from J, with 19 bases between. The CDR3 nucleotides are TGTGCCAGCAGTACGGGGGCAATCGAGATTGCCTACAATGAGCAGTTCTTC. Translating gives CASSTGAIEIAYNEQFF.

CDR3 amino acids: CASSIGAQGPFNPEYF. Written as DNA, the CDR3 is TGTGCCAGTAGTATAGGGGCCCAGGGACCGTTTAACCCTGAGTACTTC. J is TRBJ2-5 and V is TRBV19; D tentatively fits TRBD1 or TRBD2 (5 bases each). CDR1 and CDR2 from the germline V gene are LNHDA and SQIVND (reference sequence). The V end was cut by 1 base, the J end by 12 bases, with 24 bases between. This CDR3 comprises 16 residues.

V and J are TRBV20-1 and TRBJ2-3, with 15 bases aligning to TRBD2. Germline V gene data show CDR1 as DFQATT and CDR2 as SNEGSKA (reference sequence). J lost 5 bases, V lost 6 bases, and 9 bases had no gene match. The CDR3 is made up of 16 amino acids. The CDR3 region has the DNA TGCAGTGCCAAAGGGACTAGCGGGGGGCTAGGAGATACGCAGTATTTT. Residues: CSAKGTSGGLGDTQYF.

This rearrangement joins TRBV6-1 to TRBJ1-3, with D possibly being TRBD1 (5 bases). The V end lost 6 bases, the J end lost 0 bases, and 9 bases lay between the germline ends. Germline V gene data show CDR1 as MNHNS and CDR2 as SASEGT. The CDR3 has 14 residues. The CDR3 DNA sequence: TGTGCCAGCAGAAGGGACCCCTCTGGAAACACCATATATTTT. Encoded protein: CASRRDPSGNTIYF.

The CDR3 reads CASSPELSSYNEQFF. The CDR3 region has the DNA TGTGCCAGCTCACCTGAGCTGAGCTCCTACAATGAGCAGTTCTTC. V gene TRBV18 combines with J gene TRBJ2-1; no clear D. Deletions cut 3 bases from V and 0 bases from J, with 9 bases between. Germline values: CDR1 KGHSH, CDR2 LQKENI. The CDR3 loop spans 15 amino acids.

This clonotype was found a few times. The rearrangement links TRBV5-6 to TRBJ2-3; possibly TRBD2 for D (6 bases). Per the germline V gene, CDR1 is SGHDT and CDR2 is YYEEEE. V lost 2 bases to trimming and J lost 2 bases, with 21 bases between them. This CDR3 contains 18 residues. The CDR3 is CASSFERQAGGLTDTQYF. CDR3 nucleotides: TGTGCCAGCAGCTTCGAGAGGCAAGCGGGCGGCCTCACAGATACGCAGTATTTT.

This clonotype has at least ten counts. This rearrangement joins TRBV15 to TRBJ1-1, with 7 bases fitting TRBD1. This CDR3 contains 17 residues. With 6 bases clipped from V and 0 bases from J, the junction kept 13 bases outside the gene matches. The germline V gene encodes CDR1 LNHNV and CDR2 YYDKDF (reference sequence). CDR3 amino acids: CATRPVPRDSMNTEAFF. In DNA, the CDR3 is TGTGCCACCAGGCCCGTTCCCCGGGACAGCATGAACACTGAAGCTTTCTTT.

This clonotype was recorded once. V is TRBV29-1 and J is TRBJ2-3; D possibly uses TRBD1 or TRBD2 (5 bases each). Trimming cost V 4 bases and J 2 bases, with 13 bases left between them. This CDR3 is 14 amino acids long. The germline gives CDR1 SQVTM, CDR2 ANQGSEA. CDR3 in amino acids: CSVGVWGTTDTQYF. The CDR3 DNA reads TGCAGCGTTGGGGTGTGGGGGACCACAGATACGCAGTATTTT.

This clonotype was seen more than once but under ten times. The chain couples TRBV9 to TRBJ2-5, with 7 bases identical to TRBD2. Germline loops: CDR1 SGDLS, CDR2 YYNGEE. The J segment lost 1 base and the V segment lost 0 bases, leaving 0 bases of the junction unmatched. CDR3 length equals 14 residues. The CDR3 spells CASSVAGGQETQYF. The CDR3 DNA reads TGTGCCAGCAGCGTAGCGGGGGGCCAAGAGACCCAGTACTTC. Full variable domain (missing parts from reference TRBV9 and TRBJ2-5): DSGVTQTPKHLITATGQRVTLRCSPRSGDLSVYWYQQSLDQGLQFLIQYYNGEERAKGNILERFSAQQFPDLHSELNLSSLELGDSALYFCASSVAGGQETQYFGPGTRLLVL.